This TCR beta chain originates from a study of T cell responses to AZD1222 COVID-19 vaccine. Turning to this clone: The antigen remains unidentified.

Here immunoSEQ multiplex PCR was the method, and the copy in TCRdb shows in-frame clones only, minus some. The table has fewer than 110,000 clones, 80% to 95% seen once; the top ten hold 5.5% to 7%. Notes on the study in general: Spike as a whole was targeted by vaccine-associated CD4 TCRs, dominant at 160-218 and 743-854. Close to half of all spike-specific TCRs reportedly target regions of the variants that are unmutated.

The CDR3 runs 13 residues. Germline V gene data show CDR1 as MNHEY and CDR2 as SMNVEV (reference sequence). Trimming took 8 bases from V and 10 from J; bases not matched to a gene: 6. This sample comprised peripheral blood, obtained 28 days after the second AZD1222 dose. The chain uses TRBV27 and TRBJ1-6; 9 bases align to TRBD1. The TCR sequence derives from an adult who received the AZD1222 COVID-19 vaccine. DNA of the CDR3: TGTGCCAGCTCAGGACAGGGGCTATCACCCCTCCACTTT. Translation gives CASSGQGLSPLHF.